This T cell receptor (beta chain) is from a study of CD8+ T cells in alopecia areata. Trimming took off 8 bases at V and 2 bases at J, with 10 bases between the two ends. The CDR3 consists of 13 residues. Germline CDR1 and CDR2: MNHEY and SVGAGI. Treatment denoted: oral pan-JAK inhibitor, 5-10 mg twice daily. Extraction and reverse transcription of RNA yielded cDNA as the sequencing template. Sequencing was performed with immunoSEQ multiplex PCR; in TCRdb, only in-frame clones are kept and a portion is missing. Of about 150,000 clones listed, 65% were seen once; the top ten hold approximately 0.91%. The receptor comes from a human donor with alopecia areata. This specimen consisted of CD4+ T cells sorted from blood, obtained at week 4, from a patient treated with tofacitinib. This chain uses TRBV6-5 with TRBJ1-5; D not resolved. DNA for the CDR3: TGTGCCAGCCGGGCGGTGGGCAATCAGCCCCAGCATTTT. Translated: CASRAVGNQPQHF.